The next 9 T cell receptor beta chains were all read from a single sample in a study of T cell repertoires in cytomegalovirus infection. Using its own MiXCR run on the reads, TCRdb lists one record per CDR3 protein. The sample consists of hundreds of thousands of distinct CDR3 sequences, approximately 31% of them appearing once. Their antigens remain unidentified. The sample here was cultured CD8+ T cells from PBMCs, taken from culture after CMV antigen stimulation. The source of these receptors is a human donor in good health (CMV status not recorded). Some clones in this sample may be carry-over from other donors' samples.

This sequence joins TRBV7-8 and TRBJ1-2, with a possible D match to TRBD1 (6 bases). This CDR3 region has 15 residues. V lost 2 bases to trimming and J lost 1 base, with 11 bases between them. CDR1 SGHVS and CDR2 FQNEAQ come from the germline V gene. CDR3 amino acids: CASSLWGAFNYGYTF. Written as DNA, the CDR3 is TGTGCCAGCAGCTTATGGGGGGCGTTTAACTATGGCTACACCTTC.

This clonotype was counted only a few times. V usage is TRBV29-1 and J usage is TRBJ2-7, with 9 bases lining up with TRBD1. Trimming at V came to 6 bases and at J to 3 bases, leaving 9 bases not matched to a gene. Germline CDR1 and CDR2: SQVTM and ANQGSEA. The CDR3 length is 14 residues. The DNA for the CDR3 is TGCAGCGTCCCCGGACAGGGGCCACACTACGAGCAGTACTTC. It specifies CSVPGQGPHYEQYF.

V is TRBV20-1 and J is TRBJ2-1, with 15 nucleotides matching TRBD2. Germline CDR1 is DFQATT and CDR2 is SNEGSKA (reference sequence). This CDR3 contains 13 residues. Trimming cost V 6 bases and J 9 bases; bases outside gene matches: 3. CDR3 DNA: TGCAGTGCCCGGACTAGCGGGGGGGTTGAGCAGTTCTTC. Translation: CSARTSGGVEQFF.

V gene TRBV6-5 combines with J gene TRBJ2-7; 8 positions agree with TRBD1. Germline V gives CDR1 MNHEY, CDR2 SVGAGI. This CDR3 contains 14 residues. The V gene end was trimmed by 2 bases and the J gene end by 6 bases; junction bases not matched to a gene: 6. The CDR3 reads CASSYVTGAGEQYF. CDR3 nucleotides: TGTGCCAGCAGTTACGTGACAGGGGCTGGCGAGCAGTACTTC.

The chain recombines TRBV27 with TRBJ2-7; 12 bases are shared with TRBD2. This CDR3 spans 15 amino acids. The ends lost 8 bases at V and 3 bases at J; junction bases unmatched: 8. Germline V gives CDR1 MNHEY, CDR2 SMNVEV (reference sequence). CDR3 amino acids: CASQSSGGAGYEQYV. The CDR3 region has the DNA TGTGCCAGCCAATCTAGCGGGGGGGCGGGCTACGAGCAGTACGTC.

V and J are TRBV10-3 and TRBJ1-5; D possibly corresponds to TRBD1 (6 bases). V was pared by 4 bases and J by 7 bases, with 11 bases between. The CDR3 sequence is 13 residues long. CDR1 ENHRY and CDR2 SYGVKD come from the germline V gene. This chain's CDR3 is CAISGEGDQPQHF. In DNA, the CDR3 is TGTGCCATCAGTGGAGAGGGGGACCAGCCCCAGCATTTT.

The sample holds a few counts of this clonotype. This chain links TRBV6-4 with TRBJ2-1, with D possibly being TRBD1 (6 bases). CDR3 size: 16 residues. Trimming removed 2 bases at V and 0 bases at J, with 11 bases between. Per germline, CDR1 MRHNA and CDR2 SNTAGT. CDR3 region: CASSDRTASSYNEQFF. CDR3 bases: TGTGCCAGCAGTGACCGGACAGCCAGCTCCTACAATGAGCAGTTCTTC.

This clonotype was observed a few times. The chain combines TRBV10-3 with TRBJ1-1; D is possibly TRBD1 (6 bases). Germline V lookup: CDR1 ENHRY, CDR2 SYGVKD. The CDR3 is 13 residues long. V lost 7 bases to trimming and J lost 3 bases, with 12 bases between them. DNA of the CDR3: TGTGCCATCAAACGGGGGCAAGACACTGAAGCTTTCTTT. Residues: CAIKRGQDTEAFF.

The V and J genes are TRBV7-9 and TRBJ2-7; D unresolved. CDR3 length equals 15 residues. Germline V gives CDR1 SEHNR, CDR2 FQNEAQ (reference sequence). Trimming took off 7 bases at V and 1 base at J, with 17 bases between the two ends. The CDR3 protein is CASTPEKVHSYEQYF. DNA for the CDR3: TGTGCCAGCACTCCGGAAAAGGTCCATTCCTACGAGCAGTACTTC. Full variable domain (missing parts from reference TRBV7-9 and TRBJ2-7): DTGVSQNPRHKITKRGQNVTFRCDPISEHNRLYWYRQTLGQGPEFLTYFQNEAQLEKSRLLSDRFSAERPKGSFSTLEIQRTEQGDSAMYLCASTPEKVHSYEQYFGPGTRLTVT.